This T cell receptor beta chain originates from a study of cytomegalovirus exposure and HLA in healthy donors. On the study more broadly: A previous analysis identified around 120 million unique TCR beta sequences derived from around 200 million T cells.

This PCR relied on a set of 60 Vbeta primers and 13 Jbeta primers. The table came from immunoSEQ multiplex PCR; TCRdb's copy has only in-frame clones and leaves some out. In the table there are approximately 210,000 clones, around 74% of which are singletons. Trimming stripped 3 bases from V and 0 bases from J, with 11 bases between. The CDR3 loop spans 14 amino acids. Looked up from germline, CDR1 is GTSNPN and CDR2 is SVGIG (reference sequence). This clone was observed once. The antigen is not known. The donors (healthy individuals) were bone marrow donors. General study results and limits: Cytomegalovirus association was assigned to around 150 TCR beta chains.

The sample was PBMCs. The chain couples TRBV30 to TRBJ1-1; possibly TRBD1 for D (5 bases). This receptor was identified in a girl under 18 in good health and CMV-seropositive. The CDR3 coding sequence is TGTGCCTGGAGCAGGGATCGGGTGAACACTGAAGCTTTCTTT. Encoded protein: CAWSRDRVNTEAFF.